The source of this T cell receptor beta chain is a study of T cell responses to AZD1222 COVID-19 vaccine. Study information: Some second doses came at about 4 weeks and others at about 12 weeks; these were pooled.

The study's findings and limits: Most donors were white British and more were female, and clonal diversity was possibly underestimated. The number of AZD1222 recipients seropositive at baseline was only five or six. Of spike-specific TCRs, nearly half reportedly target regions left unmutated in variants.

Trimming left V 0 bases short and J 4 bases short, with 13 bases between. This CDR3 contains 16 residues. The germline V gene has CDR1 LGHDT and CDR2 YNNKEL (reference sequence). Assay: immunoSEQ multiplex PCR; the TCRdb copy retains only in-frame clones and omits some. The repertoire includes approximately 100,000 clones, 91% of them detected once, and roughly 44% sits in the top ten. As to this clone: Its antigen remains unknown.

Here the sequenced sample was peripheral blood, taken on day 0 of AZD1222 vaccination. The genes are TRBV3-1 (or the pseudogene TRBV3-2) and TRBJ1-3, with a weak D call TRBD1 (6 bases). This clonotype originated in an adult in good health. The CDR3 region is CASSQETTGRGNTIYF. CDR3 bases: TGTGCCAGCAGCCAAGAAACCACAGGGCGAGGAAACACCATATATTTT.